This TCR beta chain was sequenced in a study of glioma-infiltrating T cells after dendritic cell vaccination. Noted time point: after dendritic cell vaccination, including at tumor progression/relapse. Only patients with spare fresh-frozen tumor and over two years of follow-up were included. None of the glioblastoma patients had an isocitrate dehydrogenase mutation. Assay used: immunoSEQ multiplex PCR; TCRdb lists only in-frame clones, some missing. This sample has 85,000 or so clones, with less than 85% found just once. With V trimmed by 3 bases and J by 3 bases, 13 bases remained unmatched. The CDR3 has 20 residues. Germline V lookup: CDR1 MDHEN, CDR2 SYDVKM.

The V and J genes are TRBV28 and TRBJ2-1, with 14 bases identical to TRBD2. Sequenced here: blood, sampled after dendritic cell vaccination. The sequence derives from a human donor with glioblastoma. The CDR3 here is CASSFSITGTSGSFYNEQFF. The DNA of the CDR3 is TGTGCCAGCAGTTTCTCGATCACCGGGACTAGCGGGAGTTTCTACAATGAGCAGTTCTTC.